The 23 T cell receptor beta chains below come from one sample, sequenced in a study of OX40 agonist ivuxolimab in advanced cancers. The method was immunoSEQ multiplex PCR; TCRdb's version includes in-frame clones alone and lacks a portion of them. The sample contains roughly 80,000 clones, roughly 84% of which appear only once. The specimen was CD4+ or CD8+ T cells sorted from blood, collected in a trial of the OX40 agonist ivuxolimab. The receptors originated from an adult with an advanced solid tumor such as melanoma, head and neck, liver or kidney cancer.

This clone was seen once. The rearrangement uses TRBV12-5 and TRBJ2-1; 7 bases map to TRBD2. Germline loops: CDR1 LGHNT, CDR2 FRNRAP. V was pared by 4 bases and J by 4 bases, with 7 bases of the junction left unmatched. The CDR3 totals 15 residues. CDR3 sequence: CASGSGTTQYNEQFF. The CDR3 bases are TGTGCTAGTGGTTCGGGGACTACCCAATACAATGAGCAGTTCTTC.

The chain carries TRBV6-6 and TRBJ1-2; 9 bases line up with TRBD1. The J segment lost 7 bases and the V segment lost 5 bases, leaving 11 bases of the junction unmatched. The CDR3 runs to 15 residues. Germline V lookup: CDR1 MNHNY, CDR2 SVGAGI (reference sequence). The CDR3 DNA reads TGTGCCAGCAGTGGACGGGACAGGGCGGCCGGTGGCTACACCTTC. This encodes CASSGRDRAAGGYTF.

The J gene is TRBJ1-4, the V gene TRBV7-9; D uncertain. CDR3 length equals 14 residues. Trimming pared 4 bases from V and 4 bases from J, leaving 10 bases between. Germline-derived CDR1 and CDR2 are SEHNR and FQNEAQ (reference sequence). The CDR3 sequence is CASSSTANNEKLFF. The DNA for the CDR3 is TGTGCCAGCAGCTCCACAGCAAATAATGAAAAACTGTTTTTT.

The CDR3 DNA reads as TGTGCCAGCAGCTTGGAGGGCAGGGAAAATCAGCCCCAGCATTTT. It yields the protein CASSLEGRENQPQHF. This chain connects TRBV5-5 to TRBJ1-5, with D possibly matching TRBD1 (5 bases). The CDR3 loop spans 15 amino acids. The germline V gene encodes CDR1 SGHKS and CDR2 YYEKEE (reference sequence). V lost 0 bases to trimming and J lost 4 bases, with 11 bases between them.

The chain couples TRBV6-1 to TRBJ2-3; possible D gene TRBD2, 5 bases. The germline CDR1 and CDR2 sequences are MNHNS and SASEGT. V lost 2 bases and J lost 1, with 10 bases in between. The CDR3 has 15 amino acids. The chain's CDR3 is CASSEIGDGTDTQYF. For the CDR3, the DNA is TGTGCCAGCAGTGAAATCGGGGATGGCACAGATACGCAGTATTTT.

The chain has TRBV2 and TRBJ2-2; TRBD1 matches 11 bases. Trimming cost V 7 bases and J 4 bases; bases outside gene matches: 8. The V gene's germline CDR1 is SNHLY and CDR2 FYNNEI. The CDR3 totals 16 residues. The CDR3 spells CASTKKGTGGTGELFF. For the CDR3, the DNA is TGTGCCAGCACTAAAAAGGGGACAGGGGGCACCGGGGAGCTGTTTTTT.

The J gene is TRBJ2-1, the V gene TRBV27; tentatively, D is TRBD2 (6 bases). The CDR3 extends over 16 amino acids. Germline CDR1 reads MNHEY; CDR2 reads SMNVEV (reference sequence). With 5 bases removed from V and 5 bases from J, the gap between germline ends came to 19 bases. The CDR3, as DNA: TGTGCCAGCAGTCCTAAGACGGGGAGGCCCAACAATGAGCAGTTCTTC. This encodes CASSPKTGRPNNEQFF.

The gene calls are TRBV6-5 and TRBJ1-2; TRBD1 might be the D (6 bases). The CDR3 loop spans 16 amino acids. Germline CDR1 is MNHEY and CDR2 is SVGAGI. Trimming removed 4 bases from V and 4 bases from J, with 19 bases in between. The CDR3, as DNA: TGTGCCAGCAGTTTTCGCCAGGTGGGACAACCCTATGGCTACACCTTC. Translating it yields CASSFRQVGQPYGYTF.

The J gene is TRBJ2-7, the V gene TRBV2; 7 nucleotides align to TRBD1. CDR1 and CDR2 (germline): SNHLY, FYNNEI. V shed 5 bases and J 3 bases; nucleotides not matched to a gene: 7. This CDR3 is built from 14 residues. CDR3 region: CASSNDRVGYEQYF. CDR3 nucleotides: TGTGCCAGCAGTAACGACAGGGTCGGCTACGAGCAGTACTTC.

The CDR3 loop reads CASSPGQGASDTQYF. DNA of the CDR3: TGTGCCAGCTCACCGGGACAGGGGGCTTCAGATACGCAGTATTTT. The chain links TRBV18 to TRBJ2-3; TRBD1 agrees at 12 bases. V was pared by 3 bases and J by 4 bases, with 2 bases of the junction left unmatched. Per germline, CDR1 KGHSH and CDR2 LQKENI. The CDR3 is 15 amino acids. Drawing the rest from reference TRBV18 and TRBJ2-3, the complete variable domain is NAGVMQNPRHLVRRRGQEARLRCSPMKGHSHVYWYRQLPEEGLKFMVYLQKENIIDESGMPKERFSAEFPKEGPSILRIQQVVRGDSAAYFCASSPGQGASDTQYFGPGTRLTVL.

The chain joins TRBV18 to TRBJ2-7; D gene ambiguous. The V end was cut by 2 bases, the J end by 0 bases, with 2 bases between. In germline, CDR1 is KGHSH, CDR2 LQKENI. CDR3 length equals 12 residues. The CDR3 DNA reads TGTGCCAGCTCACCAGGCTCCTACGAGCAGTACGTC. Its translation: CASSPGSYEQYV.

CDR3 residues: CASTSGLGKNIQYF. DNA of the CDR3: TGTGCCAGTACATCGGGGTTGGGCAAAAACATTCAGTACTTC. V is TRBV19 and J is TRBJ2-4, with D perhaps matching TRBD2 (5 bases). Per germline, CDR1 LNHDA and CDR2 SQIVND (reference sequence). Trimming took off 7 bases at V and 3 bases at J, with 13 bases between the two ends. This CDR3 region has 14 residues.

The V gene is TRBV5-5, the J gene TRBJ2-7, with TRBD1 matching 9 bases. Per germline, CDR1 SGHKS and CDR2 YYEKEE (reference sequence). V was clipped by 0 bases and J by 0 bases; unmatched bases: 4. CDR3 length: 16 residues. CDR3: CASSLAGQGPSYEQYF. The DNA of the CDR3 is TGTGCCAGCAGCTTGGCGGGACAGGGTCCCTCCTACGAGCAGTACTTC.

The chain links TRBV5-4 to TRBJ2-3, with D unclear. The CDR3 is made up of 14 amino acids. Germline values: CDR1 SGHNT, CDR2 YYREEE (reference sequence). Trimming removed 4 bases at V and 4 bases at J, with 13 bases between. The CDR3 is CASSPGPVADTQYF. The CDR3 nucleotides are TGTGCCAGCAGCCCCGGTCCTGTCGCAGATACGCAGTATTTT. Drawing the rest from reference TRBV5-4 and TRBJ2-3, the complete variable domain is ETGVTQSPTHLIKTRGQQVTLRCSSQSGHNTVSWYQQALGQGPQFIFQYYREEENGRGNFPPRFSGLQFPNYSSELNVNALELDDSALYLCASSPGPVADTQYFGPGTRLTVL.

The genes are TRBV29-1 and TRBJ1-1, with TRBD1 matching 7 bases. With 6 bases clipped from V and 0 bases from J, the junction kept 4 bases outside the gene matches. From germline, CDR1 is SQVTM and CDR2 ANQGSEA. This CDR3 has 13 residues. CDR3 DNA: TGCAGCGTCCTGGGACAGATGAACACTGAAGCTTTCTTT. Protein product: CSVLGQMNTEAFF.

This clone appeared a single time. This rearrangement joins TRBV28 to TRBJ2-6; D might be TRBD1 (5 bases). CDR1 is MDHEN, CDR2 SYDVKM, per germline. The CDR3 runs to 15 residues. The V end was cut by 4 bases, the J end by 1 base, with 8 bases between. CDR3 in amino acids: CASSSGQSGANVLTF. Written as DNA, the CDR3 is TGTGCCAGCAGTTCAGGGCAATCTGGGGCCAACGTCCTGACTTTC.

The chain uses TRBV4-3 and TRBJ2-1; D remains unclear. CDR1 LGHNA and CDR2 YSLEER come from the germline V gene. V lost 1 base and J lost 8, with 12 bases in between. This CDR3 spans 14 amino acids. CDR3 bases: TGCGCCAGCAGCCAAGCCTCCAAGTTCGATGAGCAGTTCTTC. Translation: CASSQASKFDEQFF.

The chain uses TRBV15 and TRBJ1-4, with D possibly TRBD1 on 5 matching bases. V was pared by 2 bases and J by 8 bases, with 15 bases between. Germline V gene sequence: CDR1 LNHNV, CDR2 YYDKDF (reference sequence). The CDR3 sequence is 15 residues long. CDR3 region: CATSRFIRGGEKLFF. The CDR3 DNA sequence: TGTGCCACCAGCAGATTCATTAGGGGAGGGGAAAAACTGTTTTTT.

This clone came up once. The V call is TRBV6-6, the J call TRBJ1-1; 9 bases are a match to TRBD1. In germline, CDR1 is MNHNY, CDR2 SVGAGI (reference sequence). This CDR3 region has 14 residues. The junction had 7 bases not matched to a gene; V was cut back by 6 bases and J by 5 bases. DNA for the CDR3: TGTGCCAGCAGCTCTGACAGGGGGAGGACTGAAGCTTTCTTT. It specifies CASSSDRGRTEAFF.

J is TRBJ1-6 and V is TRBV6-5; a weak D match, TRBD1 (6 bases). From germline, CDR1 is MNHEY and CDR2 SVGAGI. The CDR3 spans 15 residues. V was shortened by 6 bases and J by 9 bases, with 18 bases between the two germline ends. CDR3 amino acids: CASRPEGGAPSPLHF. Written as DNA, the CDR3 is TGTGCCAGCAGACCCGAGGGGGGGGCGCCTTCACCCCTCCACTTT.

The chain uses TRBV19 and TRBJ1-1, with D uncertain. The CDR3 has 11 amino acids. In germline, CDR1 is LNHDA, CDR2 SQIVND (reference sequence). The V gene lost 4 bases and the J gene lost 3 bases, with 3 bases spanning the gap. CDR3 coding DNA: TGTGCCAGTAGTACCTACACTGAAGCTTTCTTT. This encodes CASSTYTEAFF.

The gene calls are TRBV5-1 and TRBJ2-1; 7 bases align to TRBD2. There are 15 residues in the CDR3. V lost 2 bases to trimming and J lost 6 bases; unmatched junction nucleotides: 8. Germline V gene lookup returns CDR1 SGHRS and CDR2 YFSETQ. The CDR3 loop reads CASSLTAGISNEQFF. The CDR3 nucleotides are TGCGCCAGCAGCTTAACAGCGGGAATCTCCAATGAGCAGTTCTTC.

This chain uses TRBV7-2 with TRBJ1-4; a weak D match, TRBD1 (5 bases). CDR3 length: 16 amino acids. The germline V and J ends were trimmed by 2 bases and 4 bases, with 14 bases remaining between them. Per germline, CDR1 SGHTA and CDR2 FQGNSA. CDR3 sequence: CASSLSAGPNNEKLFF. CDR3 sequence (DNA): TGTGCCAGCAGCTTATCGGCAGGGCCGAATAATGAAAAACTGTTTTTT. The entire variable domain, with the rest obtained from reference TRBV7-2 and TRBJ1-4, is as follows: GAGVSQSPSNKVTEKGKDVELRCDPISGHTALYWYRQSLGQGLEFLIYFQGNSAPDKSGLPSDRFSAERTGGSVSTLTIQRTQQEDSAVYLCASSLSAGPNNEKLFFGSGTQLSVL.